This T cell receptor (beta chain) came from a study of T cell repertoires in cytomegalovirus infection. Using its own MiXCR run on the reads, TCRdb lists one record per CDR3 protein. Counted here are 830,000 or so distinct CDR3 sequences, 32% occurring once; the ten biggest clones make up roughly an eighth. The germline V gene encodes CDR1 SQVTM and CDR2 ANQGSEA. The ends were cut back, 3 bases at V and 5 bases at J, with 7 bases in the middle. The CDR3 has 11 residues. General study points: What dominated the ex vivo response were HLA-C-restricted CMV-specific TCR beta clonotypes.

This clonotype was detected only a few times. Its specificity is not known. The V gene is TRBV29-1, the J gene TRBJ1-2, with D perhaps TRBD1 (6 bases). The sample consisted of cultured CD8+ T cells from PBMCs, taken from culture after CMV antigen stimulation. The clonotype was recovered from a human donor in good health (CMV status not recorded). Some clones in this sample may be carry-over from other donors' samples. The CDR3 reads CSVETGYGYTF. Written as DNA, the CDR3 is TGCAGCGTTGAGACAGGATATGGCTACACCTTC. Variable domain in full (rest from reference TRBV29-1 and TRBJ1-2): SAVISQKPSRDICQRGTSLTIQCQVDSQVTMMFWYRQQPGQSLTLIATANQGSEATYESGFVIDKFPISRPNLTFSTLTVSNMSPEDSSIYLCSVETGYGYTFGSGTRLTVV.